This T cell receptor beta chain was sequenced during a study of T cell clonotyping in hematopoietic cell transplantation. Study-level points and caveats: CD4 and CD8 repertoire contributions could not be separated without sorting. After transplant, recipient diversity fell while pathologically expanded clonotypes grew through day 180.

Per the germline V gene, CDR1 is MDHEN and CDR2 is SYDVKM. Trimming pared 2 bases from V and 3 bases from J, leaving 26 bases between. The CDR3 consists of 19 residues. With regard to this clone: No antigen is known for it.

TCRdb's copy holds only in-frame clones and misses some; the assay was immunoSEQ multiplex PCR. The table has fewer than 15,000 clones, 80% to 85% seen once; the top ten hold 15% to 20%. The time point was: recipient sample about 28 days before transplant, after cytoreduction. Blood collection times were about day -28 and days 30, 100, 180 posttransplant. The clonotype was recovered from a man aged 55 to 70 with acute myeloid leukemia. Some clones in this sample may be carry-over from other donors' samples. The chain employs TRBV28 and TRBJ2-7; either TRBD1 or TRBD2 may fit D (6 bases each). Sequenced material: peripheral blood mononuclear cells, taken before stem cell transplant. The CDR3 is CASSLDLGGAKGAGYEQYF. The CDR3 bases are TGTGCCAGCAGTTTAGATTTGGGGGGCGCAAAGGGAGCGGGCTACGAGCAGTACTTC.